This TCR beta chain was retrieved from a study of blood T cell repertoires in COVID-19. Overall study: Acute and convalescent COVID-19 specimens originated in the United States, Italy and Spain. Sources were T cells, B-cell-depleted T cells, or PBMCs; the material itself was cDNA or gDNA.

Original methodology: Using reference gene primer amplification, nucleated cell counts were estimated. Clones were read by immunoSEQ multiplex PCR, and TCRdb kept only the in-frame ones, dropping some. The DNA was the basis for D and trimming; V, J and clone size are from that table. The profile shows 60,000 to 85,000 clones, approximately 80% of them singletons. The CDR3 totals 19 residues. Sequenced material: peripheral blood. The sequence was collected from a human donor in a cohort sampled during active COVID-19. V gene TRBV21-1 combines with J gene TRBJ2-3; TRBD2, the D gene given by the table, was not confirmed from the DNA. TRBV21-1 is listed as a pseudogene. This CDR3 reads CASSKKLAGGVGNTDTQYF. The CDR3 DNA reads as TGTGCCAGCAGCAAGAAACTAGCGGGAGGAGTAGGCAACACAGATACGCAGTATTTT.